The entry that follows covers one T cell receptor (beta chain) sequence. Antigen specificity is unknown. The data belong to a study of OX40 agonist ivuxolimab in advanced cancers. Study overall: The study treated patients with ivuxolimab, an agonistic anti-OX40 (CD134) antibody. With a range of roughly 23 to 90, age averaged roughly 61 years, and about 83% were male. Notes on the study in general: Compared with others, partial responders at 0.1-3.0 mg/kg displayed clonal expansion among the lowest. Certain nonresponding patients likewise had low normalized T-cell clonal expansion.

The V end was cut by 8 bases, the J end by 0 bases, with 17 bases between. This CDR3 is built from 15 residues. Germline lookup yields CDR1 MNHEY and CDR2 SMNVEV (reference sequence). Measured with immunoSEQ multiplex PCR; TCRdb has only the in-frame clones, and not every one. The sample consists of tens of thousands of clones, approximately 90% of them appearing once. The chain has TRBV27 and TRBJ2-7, with D tentatively TRBD1 (6 bases). Sequenced here: CD4+ or CD8+ T cells sorted from blood, sampled in a trial of the OX40 agonist ivuxolimab. This clonotype was sampled from an adult with an advanced solid tumor such as melanoma, head and neck, liver or kidney cancer. CDR3 sequence reads: CASSKADRSSYEQYF. The CDR3 bases are TGTGCCAGCTCTAAGGCTGACAGGAGCTCCTACGAGCAGTACTTC.